The clone carrying this T cell receptor (beta chain) was recorded only once. Antigen specificity is unknown. Repertoires were generated with immunoSEQ multiplex PCR, while TCRdb's copy carries only in-frame clones and drops some. Among around 300,000 clones listed, 88% were seen once. Germline loops: CDR1 SNHLY, CDR2 FYNNEI. The CDR3 covers 14 residues. J gave up 5 bases and V 3 bases, and 6 bases lay outside the gene matches. This entry belongs to a study of cytomegalovirus exposure and HLA in healthy donors. Overall study findings and caveats: In vitro checks showed that a few CMV-associated chains really do target CMV antigens.

The sequence was obtained from a man aged 25-45 years in good health and CMV-seronegative. The sequencing input was PBMCs. The chain links TRBV2 to TRBJ2-7, with 8 positions matching TRBD1. CDR3 in DNA: TGTGCCAGCAGTGACCAGGACAGGGTTGACGAGCAGTACTTC. Translated, it gives CASSDQDRVDEQYF.